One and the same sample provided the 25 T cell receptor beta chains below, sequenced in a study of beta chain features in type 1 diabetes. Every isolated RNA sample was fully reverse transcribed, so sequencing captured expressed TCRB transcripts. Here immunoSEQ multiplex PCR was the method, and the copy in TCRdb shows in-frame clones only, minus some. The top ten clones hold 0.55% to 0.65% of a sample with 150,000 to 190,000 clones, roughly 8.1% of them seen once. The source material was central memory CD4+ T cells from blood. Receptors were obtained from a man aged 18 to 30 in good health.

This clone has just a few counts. This CDR3 is CASSLNPGPDTQYF. The CDR3 nucleotides read TGTGCCAGCAGCTTAAATCCAGGCCCTGATACGCAGTATTTT. This chain uses TRBV7-3 with TRBJ2-3; D gene unclear. This CDR3 is 14 amino acids long. Germline CDR1 SGHTA, CDR2 FQGTGA. The V end was cut by 1 base, the J end by 6 bases, with 11 bases between.

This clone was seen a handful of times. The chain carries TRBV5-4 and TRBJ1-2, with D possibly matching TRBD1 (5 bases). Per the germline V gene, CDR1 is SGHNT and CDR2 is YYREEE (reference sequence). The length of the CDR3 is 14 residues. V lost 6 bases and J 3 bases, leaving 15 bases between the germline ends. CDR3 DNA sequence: TGTGCCAGCAATCGGGGGAGGGGTGACTATGGCTACACCTTC. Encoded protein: CASNRGRGDYGYTF.

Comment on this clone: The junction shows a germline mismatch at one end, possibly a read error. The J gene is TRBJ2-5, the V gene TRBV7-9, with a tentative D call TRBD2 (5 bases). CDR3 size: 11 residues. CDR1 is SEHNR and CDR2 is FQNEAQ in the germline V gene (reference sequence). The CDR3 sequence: CASSRGETQYF. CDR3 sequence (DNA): TGTGCTAGCAGCCGCGGGGAGACCCAGTACTTC.

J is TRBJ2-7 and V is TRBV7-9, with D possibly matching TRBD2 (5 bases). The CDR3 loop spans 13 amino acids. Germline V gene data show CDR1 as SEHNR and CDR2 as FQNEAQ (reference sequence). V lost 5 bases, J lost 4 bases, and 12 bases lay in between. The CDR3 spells CASSTGLTYEQYF. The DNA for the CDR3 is TGTGCCAGCAGCACTGGACTCACTTACGAGCAGTACTTC.

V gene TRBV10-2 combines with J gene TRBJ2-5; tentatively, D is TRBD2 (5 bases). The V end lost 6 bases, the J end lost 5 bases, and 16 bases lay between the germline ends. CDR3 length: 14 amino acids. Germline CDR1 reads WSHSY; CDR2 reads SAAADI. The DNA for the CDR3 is TGCGCCAGCAGGCCGGGGTTGACTGGGGAGACCCAGTACTTC. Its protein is CASRPGLTGETQYF.

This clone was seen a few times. CDR3 sequence (DNA): TGCGCCAGCAGCGCCAAGGCAGGGGCCCGAATAGTGGAAGCGCAGTATTTT. This gives the protein CASSAKAGARIVEAQYF. V and J are TRBV5-1 and TRBJ2-3; D might be TRBD1 (6 bases). The V end lost 4 bases, the J end lost 10 bases, and 28 bases lay between the germline ends. Germline V CDR1 and CDR2: SGHRS, YFSETQ. This CDR3 is built from 17 residues.

The CDR3 nucleotides read TGTGCCAGTAGTGCCCCGGGGATGGAGACCCAGTACTTC. Translating gives CASSAPGMETQYF. The rearrangement joins TRBV19 to TRBJ2-5, with D tentatively TRBD2 (5 bases). The CDR3 spans 13 residues. Germline CDR1 LNHDA, CDR2 SQIVND (reference sequence). Deletions cut 5 bases from V and 5 bases from J, with 12 bases between.

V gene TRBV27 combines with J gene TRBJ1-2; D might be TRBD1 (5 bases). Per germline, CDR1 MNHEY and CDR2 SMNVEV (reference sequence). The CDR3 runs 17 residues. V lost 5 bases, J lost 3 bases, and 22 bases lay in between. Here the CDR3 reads CASSKTRGQGFDYGYTF. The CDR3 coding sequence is TGTGCCAGCAGTAAGACCCGTGGGCAGGGTTTTGACTATGGCTACACCTTC.

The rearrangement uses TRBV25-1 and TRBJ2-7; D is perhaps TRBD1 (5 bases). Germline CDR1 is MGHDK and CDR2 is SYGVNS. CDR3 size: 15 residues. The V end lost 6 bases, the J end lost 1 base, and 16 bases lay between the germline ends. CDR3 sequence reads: CASSLSLGASYEQYF. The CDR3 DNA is TGTGCCAGCAGCCTATCCTTAGGGGCGTCCTACGAGCAGTACTTC.

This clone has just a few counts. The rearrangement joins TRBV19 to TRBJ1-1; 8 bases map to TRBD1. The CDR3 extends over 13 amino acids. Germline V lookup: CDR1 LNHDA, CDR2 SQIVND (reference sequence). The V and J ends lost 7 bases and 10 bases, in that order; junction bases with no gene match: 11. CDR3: CASTETGGFRAFF. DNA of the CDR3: TGTGCCAGTACAGAAACAGGGGGTTTCCGAGCTTTCTTT.

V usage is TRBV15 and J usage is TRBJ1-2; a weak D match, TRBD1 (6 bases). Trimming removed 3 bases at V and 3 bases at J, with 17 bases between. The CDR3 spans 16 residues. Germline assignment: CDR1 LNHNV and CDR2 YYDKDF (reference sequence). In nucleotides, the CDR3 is TGTGCCACCAGCAGTTCGGCGGACAGTCGATACTATGGCTACACCTTC. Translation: CATSSSADSRYYGYTF.

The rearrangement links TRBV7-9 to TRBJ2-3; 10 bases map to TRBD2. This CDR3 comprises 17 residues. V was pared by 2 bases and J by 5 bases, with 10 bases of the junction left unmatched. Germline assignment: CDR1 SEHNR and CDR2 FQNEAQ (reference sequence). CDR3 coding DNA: TGTGCCAGCAGCTTATGGAGTGTTAGCGGGAGGCAAGATACGCAGTATTTT. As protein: CASSLWSVSGRQDTQYF.

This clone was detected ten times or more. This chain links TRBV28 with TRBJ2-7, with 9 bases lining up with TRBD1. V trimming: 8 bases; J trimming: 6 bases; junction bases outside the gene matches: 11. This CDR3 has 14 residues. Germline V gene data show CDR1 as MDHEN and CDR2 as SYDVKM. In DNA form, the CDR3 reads TGTGCCAGCTCCCAAGGGGGACAGGGTCTCGAGCAGTACTTC. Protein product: CASSQGGQGLEQYF.

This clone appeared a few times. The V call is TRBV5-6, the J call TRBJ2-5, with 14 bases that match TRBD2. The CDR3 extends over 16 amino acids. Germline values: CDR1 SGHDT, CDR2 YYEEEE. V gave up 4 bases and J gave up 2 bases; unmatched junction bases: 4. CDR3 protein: CASSAWTSGGQETQYF. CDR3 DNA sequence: TGTGCCAGCAGCGCCTGGACTAGCGGGGGGCAAGAGACCCAGTACTTC.

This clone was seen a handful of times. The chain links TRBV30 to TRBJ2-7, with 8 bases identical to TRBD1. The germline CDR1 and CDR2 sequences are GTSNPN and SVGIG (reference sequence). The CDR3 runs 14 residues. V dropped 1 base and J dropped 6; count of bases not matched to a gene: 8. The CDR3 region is CAWSEIGQGGEQYF. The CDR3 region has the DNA TGTGCCTGGAGTGAAATAGGACAGGGAGGCGAGCAGTACTTC.

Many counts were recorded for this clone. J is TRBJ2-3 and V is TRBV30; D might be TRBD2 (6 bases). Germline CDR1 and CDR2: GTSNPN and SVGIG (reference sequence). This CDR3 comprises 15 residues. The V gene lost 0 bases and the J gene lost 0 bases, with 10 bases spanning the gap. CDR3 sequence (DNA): TGTGCCTGGAGTGTAGGGAGGCTGAGCACAGATACGCAGTATTTT. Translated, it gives CAWSVGRLSTDTQYF.

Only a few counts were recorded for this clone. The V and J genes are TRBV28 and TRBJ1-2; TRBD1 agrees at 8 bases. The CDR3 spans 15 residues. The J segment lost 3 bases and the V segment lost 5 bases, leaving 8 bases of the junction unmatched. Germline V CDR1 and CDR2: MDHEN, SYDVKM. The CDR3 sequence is CASSTQQGGDYGYTF. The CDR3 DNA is TGTGCCAGCAGTACCCAACAGGGGGGCGACTATGGCTACACCTTC.

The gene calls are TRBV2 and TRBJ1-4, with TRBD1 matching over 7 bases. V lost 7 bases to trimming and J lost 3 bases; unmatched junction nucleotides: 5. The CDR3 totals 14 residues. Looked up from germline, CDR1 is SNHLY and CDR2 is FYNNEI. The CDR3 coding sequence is TGTGCCAGCACCCCGGGACAGCCTAATGAAAAACTGTTTTTT. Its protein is CASTPGQPNEKLFF.

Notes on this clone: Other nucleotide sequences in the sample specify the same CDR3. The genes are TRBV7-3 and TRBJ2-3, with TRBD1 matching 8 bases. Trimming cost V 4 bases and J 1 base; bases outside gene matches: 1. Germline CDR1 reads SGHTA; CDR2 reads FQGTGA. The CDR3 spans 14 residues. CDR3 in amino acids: CASSSGQGTDTQYF. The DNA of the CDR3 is TGTGCCAGCAGCTCGGGACAGGGCACAGATACGCAGTATTTT.

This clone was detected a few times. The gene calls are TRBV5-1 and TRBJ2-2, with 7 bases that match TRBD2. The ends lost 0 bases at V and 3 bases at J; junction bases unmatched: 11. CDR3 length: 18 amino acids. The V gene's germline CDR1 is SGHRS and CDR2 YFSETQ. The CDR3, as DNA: TGCGCCAGCAGCTTGGGCGCATGGACTAGATCTGACACCGGGGAGCTGTTTTTT. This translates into CASSLGAWTRSDTGELFF. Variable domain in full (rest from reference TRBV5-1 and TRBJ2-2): KAGVTQTPRYLIKTRGQQVTLSCSPISGHRSVSWYQQTPGQGLQFLFEYFSETQRNKGNFPGRFSGRQFSNSRSEMNVSTLELGDSALYLCASSLGAWTRSDTGELFFGEGSRLTVL.

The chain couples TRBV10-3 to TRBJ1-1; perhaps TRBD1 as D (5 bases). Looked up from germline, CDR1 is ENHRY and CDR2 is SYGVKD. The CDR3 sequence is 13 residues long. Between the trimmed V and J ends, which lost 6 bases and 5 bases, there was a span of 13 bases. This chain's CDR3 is CAIRIGVETEAFF. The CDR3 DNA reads TGTGCCATCAGAATAGGGGTGGAAACTGAAGCTTTCTTT.

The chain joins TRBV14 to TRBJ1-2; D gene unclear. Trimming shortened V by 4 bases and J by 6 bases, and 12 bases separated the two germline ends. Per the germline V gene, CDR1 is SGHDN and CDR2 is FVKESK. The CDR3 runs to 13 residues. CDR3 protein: CASSPDYGDGYTF. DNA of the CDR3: TGTGCCAGCAGCCCGGACTACGGAGATGGCTACACCTTC.

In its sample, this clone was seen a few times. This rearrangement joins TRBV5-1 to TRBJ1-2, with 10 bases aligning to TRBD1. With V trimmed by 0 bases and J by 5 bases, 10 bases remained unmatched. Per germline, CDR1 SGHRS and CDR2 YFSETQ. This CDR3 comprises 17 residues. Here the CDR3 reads CASSLEVTGGGGYGYTF. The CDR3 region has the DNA TGCGCCAGCAGCTTGGAAGTGACAGGGGGCGGTGGGTATGGCTACACCTTC.

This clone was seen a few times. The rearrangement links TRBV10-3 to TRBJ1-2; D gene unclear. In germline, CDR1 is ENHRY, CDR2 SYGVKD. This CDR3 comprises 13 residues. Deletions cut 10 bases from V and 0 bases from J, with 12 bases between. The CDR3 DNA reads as TGTGCCACGACCGGGGATACTAACTATGGCTACACCTTC. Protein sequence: CATTGDTNYGYTF.

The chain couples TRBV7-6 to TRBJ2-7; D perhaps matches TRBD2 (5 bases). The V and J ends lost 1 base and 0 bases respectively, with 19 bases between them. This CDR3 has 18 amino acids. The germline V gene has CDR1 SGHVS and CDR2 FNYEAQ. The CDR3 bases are TGTGCCAGCAGCTTAGAGGCCGCCGGACTGGGGAGCTCCTACGAGCAGTACTTC. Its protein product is CASSLEAAGLGSSYEQYF.